This T cell receptor (beta chain) came from a study of tumor-infiltrating lymphocytes in primary liver carcinoma. Co-extraction yielded RNA and DNA from approximately 22-30 mg of unsorted bulk tissue. With around 500 ng total RNA as template and a constant-region primer, TCR beta cDNA was made. Sequencing libraries for TCR beta derived from three nested multiplex PCR rounds that used slightly modified ARM-PCR. TRBV1-TRBV30 forward primers and a C-beta reverse primer were used in the first two PCR rounds, which each ran for 10 cycles. TCRdb reprocessed the multiplex PCR reads via MiXCR and lists one record per CDR3 protein. The repertoire holds under 110,000 distinct CDR3 sequences, with more than 65% as singletons. The CDR3 length is 17 residues. Trimming removed 6 bases from V and 1 base from J; junction bases left unmatched: 8. This clonotype has ten or more counts.

The sequenced material came from liver tumor tissue from sampling region 2. Subset indicated: tumor region T2, inferior pole. The chain recombines TRBV12-3 or TRBV12-4 with TRBJ2-2, with 10 bases aligning to TRBD2. This clonotype was obtained from a woman aged 55-69 years with primary liver carcinoma and hepatitis B virus infection. Here the CDR3 reads CASRPVSGRWNTGELFF. The DNA for the CDR3 is TGTGCCAGCAGACCGGTTAGCGGGAGGTGGAACACCGGGGAGCTGTTTTTT.